Listed here are 27 T cell receptor beta chains from one sample, sequenced in a study of cytomegalovirus exposure and HLA in healthy donors. Primers included in the PCR were 60 Vbeta and 13 Jbeta primers. Clones were read by immunoSEQ multiplex PCR, and TCRdb kept only the in-frame ones, dropping some. This sample carries roughly 200,000 clones, approximately 85% of them seen once, and the ten largest clones take under 3%. Sequencing used PBMCs. The receptors were gathered from a woman aged 45 to 65 in good health and CMV-seronegative.

Details on this clone: The same CDR3 can be traced to other DNA sequences in this sample. The chain links TRBV15 to TRBJ1-6; D not certain. This CDR3 region has 14 residues. V was shortened by 0 bases and J by 5 bases, with 5 bases between the two germline ends. Germline CDR1 is LNHNV and CDR2 is YYDKDF (reference sequence). CDR3 region: CATSRDPDNSPLHF. In nucleotides, the CDR3 is TGTGCCACCAGCAGAGATCCAGATAATTCACCCCTCCACTTT.

There are a few counts of this clone. The chain links TRBV7-9 to TRBJ1-1; 8 bases match TRBD1. The J segment lost 6 bases and the V segment lost 5 bases, leaving 8 bases of the junction unmatched. The length of the CDR3 is 14 residues. Per germline, CDR1 SEHNR and CDR2 FQNEAQ (reference sequence). CDR3: CASSPRTGLSEAFF. In DNA form, the CDR3 reads TGTGCCAGCAGCCCCCGGACAGGGTTATCTGAAGCTTTCTTT.

The chain couples TRBV27 to TRBJ2-2; weak D call: TRBD2 (6 bases). The CDR3 runs to 15 residues. Trimming removed 5 bases from V and 7 bases from J, with 17 bases in between. The germline gives CDR1 MNHEY, CDR2 SMNVEV (reference sequence). The CDR3 nucleotides are TGTGCCAGCAGTCTAGAGACGAGGCGGGGCGGGGAGCTGTTTTTT. It codes for CASSLETRRGGELFF.

DNA for the CDR3: TGTGCCAGCAGTGTTGAGAGTACGTCCAATGAGCAGTTCTTC. Translating it yields CASSVESTSNEQFF. The rearrangement joins TRBV6-4 to TRBJ2-1; D uncertain. CDR1 is MRHNA and CDR2 is SNTAGT in the germline V gene. The germline V and J ends were trimmed by 4 bases and 6 bases, with 13 bases remaining between them. This CDR3 spans 14 amino acids.

The chain joins TRBV7-3 to TRBJ2-1; D might be TRBD2 (5 bases). Germline-derived CDR1 and CDR2 are SGHTA and FQGTGA. The CDR3 length is 17 residues. V lost 5 bases and J lost 2, with 19 bases in between. The CDR3: CASSGELATLTYNEQFF. CDR3 bases: TGTGCCAGCAGCGGAGAGCTAGCTACTCTTACCTACAATGAGCAGTTCTTC.

This clone was recorded a few times. The chain couples TRBV10-3 to TRBJ1-1, with D tentatively TRBD1 (5 bases). V was shortened by 0 bases and J by 0 bases, with 8 bases between the two germline ends. CDR1 and CDR2 from the germline V gene are ENHRY and SYGVKD. The CDR3 is 15 amino acids. DNA of the CDR3: TGTGCCATCAGTGAGTCAACAGGCCTGAACACTGAAGCTTTCTTT. It yields the protein CAISESTGLNTEAFF.

The rearrangement joins TRBV11-3 to TRBJ2-2, with TRBD1 matching over 8 bases. Germline V gene data show CDR1 as SGHNT and CDR2 as YENEEA. The CDR3 has 18 residues. The V segment lost 5 bases and the J segment 5 bases; nucleotides outside the gene matches: 16. The CDR3, as DNA: TGTGCCAGCAGCGCCGGACAGGGCTTGCGGGTTGGTACCGGGGAGCTGTTTTTT. Translating it yields CASSAGQGLRVGTGELFF.

CDR3 bases: TGTGCCAGCAGTCCTCGATACAGGGGGAAGGCGAGAGAGACCCAGTACTTC. It is translated as CASSPRYRGKARETQYF. The chain couples TRBV28 to TRBJ2-5, with TRBD1 matching over 8 bases. Per germline, CDR1 MDHEN and CDR2 SYDVKM. This CDR3 has 17 residues. With 5 bases clipped from V and 4 bases from J, the junction kept 15 bases outside the gene matches. Filled out from reference TRBV28 and TRBJ2-5, the complete variable domain reads DVKVTQSSRYLVKRTGEKVFLECVQDMDHENMFWYRQDPGLGLRLIYFSYDVKMKEKGDIPEGYSVSREKKERFSLILESASTNQTSMYLCASSPRYRGKARETQYFGPGTRLLVL.

This clone was recorded only once. The chain links TRBV2 to TRBJ2-3; the match to TRBD2 covers 9 bases. Trimming at V came to 10 bases and at J to 0 bases, leaving 8 bases not matched to a gene. This CDR3 region has 15 residues. In germline, CDR1 is SNHLY, CDR2 FYNNEI. The CDR3 coding sequence is TGTGCCACAAGCCGACTAGCGGCTAGCACAGATACGCAGTATTTT. This encodes CATSRLAASTDTQYF.

This clone was seen more than once but under ten times. V gene TRBV27 combines with J gene TRBJ1-1; 9 bases fit TRBD1. Trimming took 3 bases from V and 4 from J; bases not matched to a gene: 6. Germline V gives CDR1 MNHEY, CDR2 SMNVEV (reference sequence). The CDR3 spans 15 residues. The chain's CDR3 is CASSFGQGLGTEAFF. CDR3 sequence (DNA): TGTGCCAGCAGTTTCGGACAGGGGTTGGGCACTGAAGCTTTCTTT.

The chain recombines TRBV18 with TRBJ1-5, with TRBD1 as a possible D gene (6 bases). The V end lost 3 bases, the J end lost 15 bases, and 12 bases lay between the germline ends. The CDR3 contains 11 residues. Germline-derived CDR1 and CDR2 are KGHSH and LQKENI. This chain's CDR3 is CASSPGQGRHF. The CDR3 nucleotides are TGTGCCAGCTCACCGGGGCAGGGGAGGCATTTT.

This chain uses TRBV7-6 with TRBJ2-1, with 7 bases identical to TRBD2. The CDR3 runs 12 residues. With 5 bases clipped from V and 10 bases from J, the junction kept 5 bases outside the gene matches. CDR1 SGHVS and CDR2 FNYEAQ come from the germline V gene. The DNA for the CDR3 is TGTGCCAGCAGCGGAACTAGCGTAGAGCAGTTCTTC. Residues: CASSGTSVEQFF.

This chain joins TRBV5-1 and TRBJ2-1; 9 nucleotides match TRBD2. CDR3 length: 15 amino acids. Germline V gene sequence: CDR1 SGHRS, CDR2 YFSETQ. After removal of 1 base from V and 4 bases from J, the junction contained 3 bases not matched to a gene. The CDR3 DNA follows: TGCGCCAGCAGCTTGATAGCGGGGGATTACAATGAGCAGTTCTTC. Translation gives CASSLIAGDYNEQFF.

CDR3 nucleotide sequence: TGTGCCAGCAGTTCGGGAAGCGGATGGAACATTCAGTACTTC. Protein sequence: CASSSGSGWNIQYF. The V and J genes are TRBV28 and TRBJ2-4; a possible D gene is TRBD2 (5 bases). Trimming pared 4 bases from V and 7 bases from J, leaving 14 bases between. The CDR3 runs 14 residues. The V gene's germline CDR1 is MDHEN and CDR2 SYDVKM.

For the CDR3, the DNA is TGTGCCAGCAGTTTAAGGGGCAATGAGCAGTTCTTC. This gives the protein CASSLRGNEQFF. The rearrangement joins TRBV27 to TRBJ2-1; D may be TRBD1 (5 bases). The CDR3 is 12 amino acids. V lost 2 bases and J 6 bases, leaving 5 bases between the germline ends. From germline, CDR1 is MNHEY and CDR2 SMNVEV (reference sequence).

The rearrangement joins TRBV11-2 to TRBJ1-2; D is undetermined. V was trimmed by 1 base and J by 1 base, leaving 7 bases between them. This CDR3 is 14 amino acids long. Germline values: CDR1 SGHAT, CDR2 FQNNGV. The CDR3 region is CASSLVSRNYGYTF. The CDR3 nucleotides read TGTGCCAGCAGCTTAGTATCCCGTAACTATGGCTACACCTTC.

This clone was found once. The J gene is TRBJ2-2, the V gene TRBV7-8; weak D call: TRBD1 (5 bases). V was trimmed by 5 bases and J by 6 bases, leaving 22 bases between them. Germline V gene sequence: CDR1 SGHVS, CDR2 FQNEAQ. This CDR3 has 17 residues. CDR3 protein: CASSRNPRVTGSGELFF. CDR3 sequence (DNA): TGTGCCAGCAGCCGGAACCCGAGAGTTACAGGTTCCGGGGAGCTGTTTTTT.

The chain recombines TRBV6-6 with TRBJ2-7; 9 nucleotides match TRBD1. V lost 6 bases, J lost 3 bases, and 6 bases stayed unmatched. The CDR3 contains 14 residues. Germline lookup yields CDR1 MNHNY and CDR2 SVGAGI (reference sequence). CDR3 nucleotide sequence: TGTGCCAGCAGAGCCTCGGGACAGGGCTACGAGCAGTACTTC. Translating it yields CASRASGQGYEQYF.

This clone has only one observation. This chain joins TRBV6-1 and TRBJ2-2; 7 nucleotides match TRBD2. Germline V gives CDR1 MNHNS, CDR2 SASEGT. This CDR3 spans 14 amino acids. Trimming took 7 bases from V and 4 from J; bases not matched to a gene: 6. The CDR3 protein is CASTRDYLTGELFF. The DNA of the CDR3 is TGTGCCAGCACAAGGGACTACCTCACCGGGGAGCTGTTTTTT.

The chain combines TRBV5-4 with TRBJ1-2, with TRBD1 matching over 9 bases. There are 15 residues in the CDR3. The germline V gene encodes CDR1 SGHNT and CDR2 YYREEE (reference sequence). The V gene end was trimmed by 5 bases and the J gene end by 4 bases; junction bases not matched to a gene: 9. The CDR3 here is CASSWRTGAAYGYTF. The CDR3, as DNA: TGTGCCAGCAGTTGGAGGACAGGGGCCGCCTATGGCTACACCTTC. The variable domain in full, with the rest retrieved from reference TRBV5-4 and TRBJ1-2, is ETGVTQSPTHLIKTRGQQVTLRCSSQSGHNTVSWYQQALGQGPQFIFQYYREEENGRGNFPPRFSGLQFPNYSSELNVNALELDDSALYLCASSWRTGAAYGYTFGSGTRLTVV.

The rearrangement joins TRBV2 to TRBJ1-2; 7 nucleotides match TRBD1. The germline V gene has CDR1 SNHLY and CDR2 FYNNEI. V shed 4 bases, J shed 5 bases, and the junction held 10 bases outside the gene matches. The length of the CDR3 is 15 residues. CDR3: CASSGQGVGPYGYTF. CDR3 DNA sequence: TGTGCCAGCAGTGGACAGGGCGTTGGGCCTTATGGCTACACCTTC.

The chain is built from TRBV19 and TRBJ2-1, with 16 bases lining up with TRBD2. J gave up 5 bases and V 5 bases, and 6 bases lay outside the gene matches. From germline, CDR1 is LNHDA and CDR2 SQIVND (reference sequence). The CDR3 has 17 amino acids. The chain's CDR3 is CASSPGLAGGVNNEQFF. CDR3 sequence (DNA): TGTGCCAGTAGTCCGGGACTAGCGGGAGGGGTAAACAATGAGCAGTTCTTC.

The chain is built from TRBV7-9 and TRBJ2-1; 16 bases align to TRBD2. The CDR3 is 16 amino acids. Germline V gene data show CDR1 as SEHNR and CDR2 as FQNEAQ (reference sequence). Unmatched junction bases numbered 7, after V lost 7 bases and J lost 7 bases. CDR3 sequence: CASNSGLAGGWNEQFF. CDR3 DNA sequence: TGTGCCAGCAACTCGGGACTAGCGGGAGGGTGGAATGAGCAGTTCTTC.

The J gene is TRBJ2-7, the V gene TRBV15, with D perhaps TRBD2 (5 bases). From germline, CDR1 is LNHNV and CDR2 YYDKDF (reference sequence). The V and J ends lost 0 bases and 6 bases respectively, with 12 bases between them. The length of the CDR3 is 14 residues. CDR3 amino acids: CATSRELAGIEQYF. The CDR3 DNA reads TGTGCCACCAGCAGAGAGTTGGCGGGTATCGAGCAGTACTTC.

Comment on this clone: The sample has other DNA sequences that encode this CDR3 too. CDR3 in amino acids: CASSLLGQATQYF. CDR3 nucleotide sequence: TGTGCCAGCAGTTTACTGGGACAGGCGACCCAGTACTTC. The V call is TRBV28, the J call TRBJ2-5; 8 bases map to TRBD1. The germline gives CDR1 MDHEN, CDR2 SYDVKM. The V segment lost 2 bases and the J segment 7 bases; nucleotides outside the gene matches: 3. This CDR3 has 13 amino acids.

The V and J genes are TRBV6-4 and TRBJ2-1; 14 bases are a match to TRBD2. Unmatched junction bases numbered 2, after V lost 2 bases and J lost 8 bases. This CDR3 region has 15 residues. Germline V gene data show CDR1 as MRHNA and CDR2 as SNTAGT. This CDR3 is CASSDGTSGSDEQFF. CDR3 bases: TGTGCCAGCAGTGACGGGACTAGCGGGAGTGATGAGCAGTTCTTC.

As DNA, the CDR3 is TGTGCCAGCAGCTTGGGCCGGGAGACGTTCAATGAGCAGTTCTTC. Translating gives CASSLGRETFNEQFF. The rearrangement links TRBV5-4 to TRBJ2-1; tentatively, D is TRBD2 (6 bases). Trimming cost V 0 bases and J 6 bases, with 13 bases left between them. CDR1 SGHNT and CDR2 YYREEE come from the germline V gene (reference sequence). CDR3 size: 15 residues.